This T cell receptor (beta chain) is drawn from a study of OX40 agonist ivuxolimab in advanced cancers. On the study more broadly: Dose-escalation subjects each had hepatocellular carcinoma, melanoma, renal cell or head and neck cancer.

Profiling relied on immunoSEQ multiplex PCR, and the TCRdb table lists in-frame clones only, not all of them. There are tens of thousands of clones in the sample; 80% to 90% occur only once, and about 17% lies in the top ten. As to this clone: Its antigen is as yet unknown.

General observations from the study: The antigen specificity of the peripheral T cells (those that were expanded) was not determined. A proportion of nonresponders additionally exhibited low normalized T-cell clonal expansion. Clonal expansion from baseline to week 6 occurred in both CD4+ and CD8+ T cells.

The receptor's source is an adult with an advanced solid tumor such as melanoma, head and neck, liver or kidney cancer. The specimen comprised CD4+ or CD8+ T cells sorted from blood, sampled in a trial of the OX40 agonist ivuxolimab.

Here the CDR3 DNA reads TGTGCCAGCAGTGAATACGGGACAGGGGTTGACGAGCAGTACTTC. It encodes CASSEYGTGVDEQYF. The chain joins TRBV25-1 to TRBJ2-7; 10 nucleotides agree with TRBD1. The J segment lost 5 bases and the V segment lost 0 bases, leaving 4 bases of the junction unmatched. The V gene's germline CDR1 is MGHDK and CDR2 SYGVNS. The CDR3 totals 15 residues.